Listed below are T cell receptor beta chains from one sample, sequenced in a study of T cells after posttransplantation cyclophosphamide. This table comes from immunoSEQ multiplex PCR, and its TCRdb copy is limited to in-frame clones, with some not included. The sample yields 30,000 or so clones, without any singletons. Sample: PBMCs. All receptors derive from a woman between 25 and 40 years old in good health and a related stem cell transplant donor. Both conserved end residues are part of each CDR3. The order of the fields is CDR3 DNA, CDR3 protein, J gene, D gene, CDR3 length, V gene, clone size. A D gene is named only where the DNA matches it firmly. Size values are once, few and many counts, or a class for expanded clones, and some rows have none.

cdr3_nt: TGTGCCAGCAGTAAGTATCGGGACAGCCCCTCGAGGGACTACGAGCAGTACTTC
cdr3_aa: CASSKYRDSPSRDYEQYF
j_call: TRBJ2-7
d_call: TRBD1
cdr3_length: 18
v_call: TRBV25-1
clone_size: NA

cdr3_nt: TGTGCCAGCAGCTTAGGGACTACTAGCACAGATACGCAGTATTTT
cdr3_aa: CASSLGTTSTDTQYF
j_call: TRBJ2-3
d_call: NA
cdr3_length: 15
v_call: TRBV11-1
clone_size: many

cdr3_nt: TGCGCCAGCAGCTTGGCCTTCCCCAGGACAGTAACGAACACCGGGGAGCTGTTTTTT
cdr3_aa: CASSLAFPRTVTNTGELFF
j_call: TRBJ2-2
d_call: NA
cdr3_length: 19
v_call: TRBV5-1
clone_size: many

cdr3_nt: TGTGCCAGTAGTATTCTCCGGCAGGGGAATCAGCCCCAGCATTTT
cdr3_aa: CASSILRQGNQPQHF
j_call: TRBJ1-5
d_call: NA
cdr3_length: 15
v_call: TRBV19
clone_size: many

cdr3_nt: TGTGCCACAAAGGGACAGGGGGGCCAGCCCCAGCATTTT
cdr3_aa: CATKGQGGQPQHF
j_call: TRBJ1-5
d_call: TRBD1
cdr3_length: 13
v_call: TRBV19
clone_size: many

cdr3_nt: TGTGCCAGCAGTTTGCAGGGGGGAACAACTGAAGCTTTCTTT
cdr3_aa: CASSLQGGTTEAFF
j_call: TRBJ1-1
d_call: TRBD1
cdr3_length: 14
v_call: TRBV12-3/TRBV12-4
clone_size: NA

cdr3_nt: TGCAGCGTTGAAGAAAGGGACAGGGGGTTTCACGAGCAGTACTTC
cdr3_aa: CSVEERDRGFHEQYF
j_call: TRBJ2-7
d_call: TRBD1
cdr3_length: 15
v_call: TRBV29-1
clone_size: few

cdr3_nt: TGTGCCAGTACGACTAGCGGGGGTATTTTTGGTGAGCAGTTCTTC
cdr3_aa: CASTTSGGIFGEQFF
j_call: TRBJ2-1
d_call: TRBD2
cdr3_length: 15
v_call: TRBV19
clone_size: many

cdr3_nt: TGCGCCAGCAGCCCTGGAGTCGACAGGGGGTACGAGCAGTACTTC
cdr3_aa: CASSPGVDRGYEQYF
j_call: TRBJ2-7
d_call: TRBD1
cdr3_length: 15
v_call: TRBV5-1
clone_size: many

cdr3_nt: TGCGCCAGCAGCCCTCACCCCCTGACAGGGGGATATTCTGAAGCTTTCTTT
cdr3_aa: CASSPHPLTGGYSEAFF
j_call: TRBJ1-1
d_call: TRBD1
cdr3_length: 17
v_call: TRBV4-3
clone_size: NA

cdr3_nt: TGTGCCAGCAGCTTCGGCCCTAACAGGGGAAACACTGAAGCTTTCTTT
cdr3_aa: CASSFGPNRGNTEAFF
j_call: TRBJ1-1
d_call: TRBD1
cdr3_length: 16
v_call: TRBV5-5
clone_size: many

cdr3_nt: TGTGCCAGCAGTTTAGCGCGTAACCAAGAGACCCAGTACTTC
cdr3_aa: CASSLARNQETQYF
j_call: TRBJ2-5
d_call: NA
cdr3_length: 14
v_call: TRBV12-3/TRBV12-4
clone_size: NA

cdr3_nt: TGTGCCAGCAGCGCCGGGGGGGACACTCTTACCACCTTC
cdr3_aa: CASSAGGDTLTTF
j_call: TRBJ1-2
d_call: NA
cdr3_length: 13
v_call: TRBV7-9
clone_size: many

cdr3_nt: TGTGCCAGCAGTAGGACAGGGGGCGGGAATCAGCCCCAGCATTTT
cdr3_aa: CASSRTGGGNQPQHF
j_call: TRBJ1-5
d_call: TRBD1
cdr3_length: 15
v_call: TRBV27
clone_size: many

cdr3_nt: TGTGCCAGCAAGGGGTCTGGAAACACCATATATTTT
cdr3_aa: CASKGSGNTIYF
j_call: TRBJ1-3
d_call: NA
cdr3_length: 12
v_call: TRBV2
clone_size: many

cdr3_nt: TGTGCCAGCAGTTTGACAGGGGGCTATAATGAAAAACTGTTTTTT
cdr3_aa: CASSLTGGYNEKLFF
j_call: TRBJ1-4
d_call: TRBD1
cdr3_length: 15
v_call: TRBV28
clone_size: many

cdr3_nt: TGTGCCAGCAGCCCAGAAGGCCTAGCGGGGGGGACAGATACGCAGTATTTT
cdr3_aa: CASSPEGLAGGTDTQYF
j_call: TRBJ2-3
d_call: TRBD2
cdr3_length: 17
v_call: TRBV7-2
clone_size: many

cdr3_nt: TGTGCCAGCAGCCCTCGGACTAGCGGGGGGGCAGATACGCAGTATTTT
cdr3_aa: CASSPRTSGGADTQYF
j_call: TRBJ2-3
d_call: TRBD2
cdr3_length: 16
v_call: TRBV7-2
clone_size: many

cdr3_nt: TGTGCCAGCAGCCAAGATCTAGGTAGCCCCTACGAGCAGTACTTC
cdr3_aa: CASSQDLGSPYEQYF
j_call: TRBJ2-7
d_call: NA
cdr3_length: 15
v_call: TRBV4-2
clone_size: few

cdr3_nt: TGTGCCAGCAGTGAAAGGACAGAACCCAGCTATGGCTACACCTTC
cdr3_aa: CASSERTEPSYGYTF
j_call: TRBJ1-2
d_call: NA
cdr3_length: 15
v_call: TRBV6-1
clone_size: many

cdr3_nt: TGTGCCAGCAGCTTAACCGGACAGTTGGGGGCCGGGGAGCTGTTTTTT
cdr3_aa: CASSLTGQLGAGELFF
j_call: TRBJ2-2
d_call: NA
cdr3_length: 16
v_call: TRBV7-2
clone_size: few

cdr3_nt: TGTGCCAGCAGTTACTCGGCGGTCGCCGGGGAGCTGTTTTTT
cdr3_aa: CASSYSAVAGELFF
j_call: TRBJ2-2
d_call: NA
cdr3_length: 14
v_call: TRBV6-5
clone_size: many

cdr3_nt: TGTGCCAGCAGACCCCAGCCCGGGACAGGGCCGAACACTGAAGCTTTCTTT
cdr3_aa: CASRPQPGTGPNTEAFF
j_call: TRBJ1-1
d_call: TRBD1
cdr3_length: 17
v_call: TRBV12-3/TRBV12-4
clone_size: few

cdr3_nt: TGTGCCAGCAGTCCGACAGGGGCGCAGAATGAAAAACTGTTTTTT
cdr3_aa: CASSPTGAQNEKLFF
j_call: TRBJ1-4
d_call: TRBD1
cdr3_length: 15
v_call: TRBV28
clone_size: many

cdr3_nt: TGTGCCAGCAGCCCAGACAGGGCCACTGGCTACACCTTC
cdr3_aa: CASSPDRATGYTF
j_call: TRBJ1-2
d_call: TRBD1
cdr3_length: 13
v_call: TRBV5-4
clone_size: many

cdr3_nt: TGTGCCAGCAGCCCCCGGACAGGGCGGACCGAGACCCAGTACTTC
cdr3_aa: CASSPRTGRTETQYF
j_call: TRBJ2-5
d_call: TRBD1
cdr3_length: 15
v_call: TRBV7-7
clone_size: many

cdr3_nt: TGTGCCAGCAGCTCGAACACTGAAGCTTTCTTT
cdr3_aa: CASSSNTEAFF
j_call: TRBJ1-1
d_call: NA
cdr3_length: 11
v_call: TRBV28
clone_size: few

cdr3_nt: TGTGCCAGCAGCTTAGGTCTGCGGGGGGATGCAGATACGCAGTATTTT
cdr3_aa: CASSLGLRGDADTQYF
j_call: TRBJ2-3
d_call: TRBD2
cdr3_length: 16
v_call: TRBV7-9
clone_size: many

cdr3_nt: TGTGCCAGCAGTCAGGACAGGGGGCTTGGTAATGAAAAACTGTTTTTT
cdr3_aa: CASSQDRGLGNEKLFF
j_call: TRBJ1-4
d_call: TRBD1
cdr3_length: 16
v_call: TRBV14
clone_size: many

cdr3_nt: TGTGCCAGCTCACCACCGAAATCGCGGGACATTCAGTACTTC
cdr3_aa: CASSPPKSRDIQYF
j_call: TRBJ2-4
d_call: NA
cdr3_length: 14
v_call: TRBV18
clone_size: many

cdr3_nt: TGTGCCAGCAGCTTAACCCAGGGCCGCTACGAGCAGTACTTC
cdr3_aa: CASSLTQGRYEQYF
j_call: TRBJ2-7
d_call: NA
cdr3_length: 14
v_call: TRBV7-2
clone_size: many

cdr3_nt: TGCAGTGCTACTATAAAAGAGACCCAGTACTTC
cdr3_aa: CSATIKETQYF
j_call: TRBJ2-5
d_call: NA
cdr3_length: 11
v_call: TRBV20-1
clone_size: few

cdr3_nt: TGTGCCAGCAGCCAAGTTGGAGGGGCTCAAGAGACCCAGTACTTC
cdr3_aa: CASSQVGGAQETQYF
j_call: TRBJ2-5
d_call: NA
cdr3_length: 15
v_call: TRBV14
clone_size: many

cdr3_nt: TGCGCCAGCAGCTTGTCGGAGACATCGGGGAACATTCAGTACTTC
cdr3_aa: CASSLSETSGNIQYF
j_call: TRBJ2-4
d_call: NA
cdr3_length: 15
v_call: TRBV5-1
clone_size: many

cdr3_nt: TGTGCCAGCAGTTACGGGACAGGGGTGGACTATGGCTACACCTTC
cdr3_aa: CASSYGTGVDYGYTF
j_call: TRBJ1-2
d_call: TRBD1
cdr3_length: 15
v_call: TRBV6-6
clone_size: many

cdr3_nt: TGTGCCAGCAGCCCCGCTGCAGGGCCGAGAAGCGGGACTGAAGCTTTCTTT
cdr3_aa: CASSPAAGPRSGTEAFF
j_call: TRBJ1-1
d_call: NA
cdr3_length: 17
v_call: TRBV11-2
clone_size: many

cdr3_nt: TGTGCCAGCTCACCAATACCGACAGCCTACGAGCAGTACTTC
cdr3_aa: CASSPIPTAYEQYF
j_call: TRBJ2-7
d_call: NA
cdr3_length: 14
v_call: TRBV18
clone_size: few

cdr3_nt: TGTGCCAGCAGCTTGACGGGGGGGGTAACTGAAGCTTTCTTT
cdr3_aa: CASSLTGGVTEAFF
j_call: TRBJ1-1
d_call: NA
cdr3_length: 14
v_call: TRBV7-2
clone_size: many

cdr3_nt: TGTGCCAGTAGTCCCTTCTATGGACAGACAAACACTGAAGCTTTCTTT
cdr3_aa: CASSPFYGQTNTEAFF
j_call: TRBJ1-1
d_call: NA
cdr3_length: 16
v_call: TRBV19
clone_size: many

cdr3_nt: TGTGCCAGCAGTCCGTCCTACGAGCAGTACTTC
cdr3_aa: CASSPSYEQYF
j_call: TRBJ2-7
d_call: NA
cdr3_length: 11
v_call: TRBV27
clone_size: many

cdr3_nt: TGTGCCAGCAGCTTATTGACAGGGGGGAATCAGCCCCAGCATTTT
cdr3_aa: CASSLLTGGNQPQHF
j_call: TRBJ1-5
d_call: TRBD1
cdr3_length: 15
v_call: TRBV7-2
clone_size: many

cdr3_nt: TGTGCCAGCACCCCGACAGGGGAATCACCCCTCCACTTT
cdr3_aa: CASTPTGESPLHF
j_call: TRBJ1-6
d_call: TRBD1
cdr3_length: 13
v_call: TRBV12-3/TRBV12-4
clone_size: many

cdr3_nt: TGTGCCACTTCCAGGGCCCGCGAAAAACTGTTTTTT
cdr3_aa: CATSRAREKLFF
j_call: TRBJ1-4
d_call: NA
cdr3_length: 12
v_call: TRBV19
clone_size: many

cdr3_nt: TGCGCCAGCAGCGCCAGGACAGGGGCAGGGGCCAACGTCCTGACTTTC
cdr3_aa: CASSARTGAGANVLTF
j_call: TRBJ2-6
d_call: TRBD1
cdr3_length: 16
v_call: TRBV4-3
clone_size: medium-sized

cdr3_nt: TGCGCCAGCAGCCAAAGCCCCAACAGGGGTCACACTGAAGCTTTCTTT
cdr3_aa: CASSQSPNRGHTEAFF
j_call: TRBJ1-1
d_call: TRBD1
cdr3_length: 16
v_call: TRBV4-1
clone_size: many

cdr3_nt: TGTGCCACCAGCAGAGATCGGGACAGGGGGGACTCCTACGAGCAGTACTTC
cdr3_aa: CATSRDRDRGDSYEQYF
j_call: TRBJ2-7
d_call: TRBD1
cdr3_length: 17
v_call: TRBV15
clone_size: few

cdr3_nt: TGTGCCAGCAGTTACGGCGACAGCGCGATCTACGAGCAGTACTTC
cdr3_aa: CASSYGDSAIYEQYF
j_call: TRBJ2-7
d_call: NA
cdr3_length: 15
v_call: TRBV6-5
clone_size: many

cdr3_nt: TGTGCCAGCAGTTACGACCGGGGGAGTGAGCAGTTCTTC
cdr3_aa: CASSYDRGSEQFF
j_call: TRBJ2-1
d_call: NA
cdr3_length: 13
v_call: TRBV6-5
clone_size: medium-sized

cdr3_nt: TGCGCCAGCAGCGATGGACAGGGGTCCTACGAGCAGTACTTC
cdr3_aa: CASSDGQGSYEQYF
j_call: TRBJ2-7
d_call: TRBD1
cdr3_length: 14
v_call: TRBV4-1
clone_size: many

cdr3_nt: TGTGCCAGCAGTTTAGCGGGGGGGCCCCATACGCAGTATTTT
cdr3_aa: CASSLAGGPHTQYF
j_call: TRBJ2-3
d_call: TRBD2
cdr3_length: 14
v_call: TRBV27
clone_size: few

cdr3_nt: TGTGCCAGCAGTCTAGGGACAGACTACGAGCAGTACTTC
cdr3_aa: CASSLGTDYEQYF
j_call: TRBJ2-7
d_call: TRBD1
cdr3_length: 13
v_call: TRBV28
clone_size: many

cdr3_nt: TGTGCCGTAGATACTAGCACAGATACGCAGTATTTT
cdr3_aa: CAVDTSTDTQYF
j_call: TRBJ2-3
d_call: NA
cdr3_length: 12
v_call: TRBV28
clone_size: many

cdr3_nt: TGTGCCAGCAGCCCGCTAACAGGATTGAACACTGAAGCTTTCTTT
cdr3_aa: CASSPLTGLNTEAFF
j_call: TRBJ1-1
d_call: NA
cdr3_length: 15
v_call: TRBV7-9
clone_size: many